The rows below give T cell receptor beta chains drawn from one sample of a study of naive and memory T cell subsets. TCRdb re-called the UMI-ligation and nested PCR reads through MiXCR, storing one row per CDR3 protein. The table includes approximately 100,000 distinct CDR3 sequences, about 14% detected once. The sequenced sample was naive CD8+ T cells from blood. Receptors were obtained from a human donor in good health. Both conserved end residues are part of each CDR3. D genes are given only for firm matches. Size values are once, few and many counts, or a class for expanded clones, and some rows have none.

clone_size	d_call	cdr3_length	v_call	j_call	cdr3_aa	cdr3_nt
-	-	16	TRBV5-1	TRBJ1-1	CASSLASGRGGTEAFF	TGCGCCAGCAGCTTGGCTTCTGGCAGGGGTGGCACTGAAGCTTTCTTT
few	-	13	TRBV6-2/TRBV6-3	TRBJ2-1	CASTAGNNNEQFF	TGTGCCAGCACTGCCGGGAACAACAATGAGCAGTTCTTC
-	TRBD2	16	TRBV4-3	TRBJ2-7	CASSQDPSGSTYEQYF	TGCGCCAGCAGCCAAGATCCGAGCGGGAGTACATACGAGCAGTACTTC
-	TRBD1	16	TRBV10-3	TRBJ2-1	CAIALGTEPPYNEQFF	TGTGCCATCGCCTTGGGGACAGAGCCACCCTACAATGAGCAGTTCTTC
few	-	13	TRBV14	TRBJ2-3	CASSQFKGDTQYF	TGTGCCAGCAGCCAATTCAAGGGAGATACGCAGTATTTT
-	-	15	TRBV3-1	TRBJ1-4	CASSQDGTENEKLFF	TGTGCCAGCAGCCAAGATGGGACGGAGAATGAAAAACTGTTTTTT
-	-	14	TRBV9	TRBJ1-5	CASSVGSYNQPQHF	TGTGCCAGCAGCGTGGGCAGCTACAATCAGCCCCAGCATTTT
-	-	14	TRBV27	TRBJ1-5	CASSFWGVNQPQHF	TGTGCCAGCAGTTTTTGGGGGGTAAATCAGCCCCAGCATTTT
-	TRBD2	14	TRBV12-3/TRBV12-4	TRBJ2-1	CASSRTSGNNEQFF	TGTGCCAGCAGCCGGACTAGCGGAAACAATGAGCAGTTCTTC
-	-	14	TRBV19	TRBJ2-1	CASSIQGTYNEQFF	TGTGCCAGTAGTATACAGGGGACCTACAATGAGCAGTTCTTC
-	-	12	TRBV30	TRBJ1-4	CAWSRANEKLFF	TGTGCCTGGAGCAGGGCTAATGAAAAACTGTTTTTT
-	TRBD2	17	TRBV12-3/TRBV12-4	TRBJ2-3	CASNPSLSGAGTDTQYF	TGTGCCAGCAACCCAAGCCTGAGCGGGGCAGGCACAGATACGCAGTATTTT
-	-	14	TRBV15	TRBJ2-1	CATSGRLQGNEQFF	TGTGCCACCAGCGGACGTTTACAGGGCAATGAGCAGTTCTTC
-	-	14	TRBV29-1	TRBJ2-3	CSVEGGLGTDTQYF	TGCAGCGTTGAAGGGGGGCTGGGGACAGATACGCAGTATTTT
-	TRBD1	16	TRBV4-2	TRBJ2-7	CASSQARGQGANEQYF	TGTGCCAGCAGCCAAGCAAGGGGACAGGGAGCCAACGAGCAGTACTTC
-	TRBD1	19	TRBV7-9	TRBJ2-3	CASSGKGSTGHTSTDTQYF	TGTGCCAGCAGCGGAAAAGGGTCGACAGGGCACACTAGCACAGATACGCAGTATTTT
-	-	15	TRBV2	TRBJ1-4	CASSGRQPGNEKLFF	TGTGCCAGCAGTGGGAGGCAGCCAGGGAATGAAAAACTGTTTTTT
many	-	12	TRBV29-1	TRBJ1-2	CSVVGDGYGYTF	TGCAGCGTTGTCGGGGATGGCTATGGCTACACCTTC
few	-	16	TRBV7-9	TRBJ2-2	CASSFQAEMNTGELFF	TGTGCCAGCAGCTTCCAGGCCGAGATGAACACCGGGGAGCTGTTTTTT
few	-	15	TRBV7-3	TRBJ2-5	CASSLGAGYQETQYF	TGTGCCAGCAGCTTAGGGGCAGGCTACCAAGAGACCCAGTACTTC
-	-	10	TRBV12-3/TRBV12-4	TRBJ2-1	CASGGNEQFF	TGTGCCAGCGGAGGAAATGAGCAGTTCTTC
-	-	14	TRBV6-6	TRBJ1-2	CASSLDSRNYGYTF	TGTGCCAGCAGTCTGGACAGCCGAAACTATGGCTACACCTTC
-	-	13	TRBV6-2/TRBV6-3	TRBJ2-1	CASSPLVGNEQFF	TGTGCCAGCAGCCCGTTGGTCGGGAATGAGCAGTTCTTC
many	-	13	TRBV20-1	TRBJ2-3	CSARDPFGMTQYF	TGCAGTGCTAGAGATCCATTCGGGATGACGCAGTATTTT
-	-	13	TRBV6-5	TRBJ1-5	CASSYRDGQPQHF	TGTGCCAGCAGTTACCGGGATGGGCAGCCCCAGCATTTT
few	-	15	TRBV18	TRBJ1-1	CASSPPTGGWTEAFF	TGTGCCAGCTCACCACCGACAGGCGGTTGGACTGAAGCTTTCTTT
once	TRBD1	13	TRBV10-3	TRBJ1-2	CAITRQGNYGYTF	TGTGCCATCACCCGACAGGGGAACTATGGCTACACCTTC
many	-	11	TRBV4-1	TRBJ1-2	CASSQGRSYTF	TGCGCCAGCAGCCAAGGCCGAAGCTACACCTTC
-	-	16	TRBV12-3/TRBV12-4	TRBJ2-1	CASSAPTPGAPNEQFF	TGTGCCAGCAGCGCCCCCACCCCCGGGGCTCCCAATGAGCAGTTCTTC
-	-	14	TRBV27	TRBJ1-1	CASSQFLGGTEAFF	TGTGCCAGCAGTCAATTTTTGGGGGGCACTGAAGCTTTCTTT
few	-	13	TRBV27	TRBJ1-1	CASSLSRDTEAFF	TGTGCCAGCAGTTTATCGAGGGACACTGAAGCTTTCTTT
-	-	13	TRBV29-1	TRBJ2-1	CSVSGPSYNEQFF	TGCAGCGTCAGCGGGCCCTCCTACAATGAGCAGTTCTTC
few	-	15	TRBV6-2/TRBV6-3	TRBJ2-7	CASSYTRGTSYEQYF	TGTGCCAGCAGTTACACACGGGGGACCTCCTACGAGCAGTACTTC
few	-	12	TRBV5-6	TRBJ2-7	CASSLMMGEQYF	TGTGCCAGCAGCTTGATGATGGGAGAGCAGTACTTC
many	-	13	TRBV12-3/TRBV12-4	TRBJ2-1	CASSPPGGNEQFF	TGTGCCAGCAGCCCCCCTGGCGGGAATGAGCAGTTCTTC
few	-	15	TRBV11-1	TRBJ2-3	CASSPMTGRTDTQYF	TGTGCCAGCAGCCCTATGACAGGGAGGACGGATACGCAGTATTTT
-	TRBD2	16	TRBV14	TRBJ2-1	CASSQDEMLAGNEQFF	TGTGCCAGCAGCCAAGATGAAATGCTAGCGGGCAATGAGCAGTTCTTC
few	-	14	TRBV7-9	TRBJ2-3	CASSIGPGTDTQYF	TGTGCCAGCAGTATAGGGCCGGGAACAGATACGCAGTATTTT
few	-	11	TRBV2	TRBJ2-7	CASSRMDEQYF	TGTGCCAGCAGCAGGATGGACGAGCAGTACTTC
few	-	12	TRBV9	TRBJ2-1	CASSAPRDEQFF	TGTGCCAGCAGCGCCCCCAGGGATGAGCAGTTCTTC
-	-	13	TRBV30	TRBJ2-7	CAWKASSSYEQYF	TGTGCCTGGAAGGCCAGTTCCTCCTACGAGCAGTACTTC
few	-	14	TRBV27	TRBJ2-1	CASSFTADYNEQFF	TGTGCCAGCAGTTTTACGGCAGACTACAATGAGCAGTTCTTC
few	-	13	TRBV24-1	TRBJ1-1	CATSDRDGVKAFF	TGTGCCACCAGTGACAGGGATGGAGTAAAAGCTTTCTTT
many	-	18	TRBV7-6	TRBJ2-3	CASSLVDFVRGSTDTQYF	TGTGCCAGCAGCTTAGTAGATTTCGTCCGGGGTAGCACAGATACGCAGTATTTT
few	-	14	TRBV20-1	TRBJ2-3	CSASPRPSADTQYF	TGCAGTGCTAGTCCCCGGCCATCGGCGGATACGCAGTATTTT
-	-	14	TRBV15	TRBJ2-1	CATSRDLGGNEQFF	TGTGCCACCAGCAGAGATCTGGGGGGTAATGAGCAGTTCTTC
many	-	15	TRBV11-2	TRBJ2-5	CASSSTHGAQETQYF	TGTGCCAGCAGCTCGACCCATGGGGCCCAAGAGACCCAGTACTTC
few	-	14	TRBV12-3/TRBV12-4	TRBJ1-1	CASSLPGGYTEAFF	TGTGCCAGCAGTTTGCCAGGCGGGTACACTGAAGCTTTCTTT
many	-	11	TRBV19	TRBJ2-7	CAAGPTYEQYF	TGTGCCGCGGGACCTACCTACGAGCAGTACTTC